A single sample is the source of the 15 T cell receptor beta chains below, sequenced in a study of T cells in Graves' hyperthyroidism and ophthalmopathy (dated by TCRdb to the late 2010s). Receptor libraries were prepared by multiplex PCR. Sequencing was performed on an Illumina HiSeq 2000. Amplification of TCR beta CDR3 regions was carried out from RNA transcripts. For the first round of RT-PCR on the TCR CDR3, the HTBI primer set was used together with the Qiagen OneStep RT-PCR kit. TCRdb reworked the public reads: Q25 trimming with fastp, MiXCR clone assembly, productive beta chains retained. Identical CDR3 protein sequences are pooled into one entry, listed with their most common genes and DNA. In all, the sample holds around 660,000 distinct CDR3 sequences, and about 45% of those were seen once. Of the sample, about 7.7% falls within the top ten clones. Sequenced input: peripheral blood or thyroid tissue (not recorded which). These receptors all stem from an adult man with Graves' disease, either hyperthyroidism or ophthalmopathy (not recorded which).

As to this clonotype: At one of its ends the junction is not consistent with the germline gene, which may arise from a read error. This chain links TRBV7-3 with TRBJ1-1; maybe TRBD1 (6 bases). CDR1 is SGHTA and CDR2 is FQGTGA in the germline V gene. This CDR3 is built from 16 residues. The CDR3 here is CASSQQLGTPNTEAFF. The CDR3 DNA sequence: TGCGCCAGCAGCCAACAATTAGGGACACCGAACACTGAAGCTTTCTTT.

This clonotype was found many times. The CDR3, as DNA: TGTGCCAGCAGTCTGGGACAGTACAATCAGCCCCAGCATTTT. It yields the protein CASSLGQYNQPQHF. The chain has TRBV7-9 and TRBJ1-5; 7 positions agree with TRBD1. Germline V gives CDR1 SEHNR, CDR2 FQNEAQ (reference sequence). This CDR3 contains 14 residues. Germline trimming cut 6 bases from V and 3 bases from J; bases unmatched to any gene: 5. Full variable domain (missing parts from reference TRBV7-9 and TRBJ1-5): DTGVSQNPRHKITKRGQNVTFRCDPISEHNRLYWYRQTLGQGPEFLTYFQNEAQLEKSRLLSDRFSAERPKGSFSTLEIQRTEQGDSAMYLCASSLGQYNQPQHFGDGTRLSIL.

This clonotype was observed at least ten times. V and J are TRBV29-1 and TRBJ1-5, with unresolved D. The CDR3 sequence is 13 residues long. Germline assignment: CDR1 SQVTM and CDR2 ANQGSEA. V lost 6 bases and J lost 4, with 13 bases in between. Written as DNA, the CDR3 is TGCAGCGTAACCCCTGGGCCTAATCAGCCCCAGCATTTT. It is translated as CSVTPGPNQPQHF.

This clonotype was detected many times. V is TRBV7-8 and J is TRBJ2-7; D gene uncertain. CDR3 length: 14 amino acids. The germline V gene has CDR1 SGHVS and CDR2 FQNEAQ. Trimming removed 1 base from V and 3 bases from J, with 10 bases in between. CDR3 in DNA: TGTGCCAGCAGCTTAGAAGTATCCCTCTACGAGCAGTACTTC. Its protein is CASSLEVSLYEQYF. Based on the CDR3 plus reference TRBV7-8 and TRBJ2-7, the full variable domain is GAGVSQSPRYKVAKRGQDVALRCDPISGHVSLFWYQQALGQGPEFLTYFQNEAQLDKSGLPSDRFFAERPEGSVSTLKIQRTQQEDSAVYLCASSLEVSLYEQYFGPGTRLTVT.

At least ten counts were recorded for this clonotype. The chain links TRBV2 to TRBJ1-1, with D uncertain. V lost 7 bases, J lost 8 bases, and 20 bases lay in between. Germline-derived CDR1 and CDR2 are SNHLY and FYNNEI. The CDR3 extends over 14 amino acids. The CDR3 protein is CASIQDGRVSEAFF. DNA for the CDR3: TGTGCCAGCATTCAGGACGGAAGGGTTTCCGAAGCTTTCTTT.

Turning to this clonotype: It may be a read error: a sequence one base away is much more abundant. The chain combines TRBV7-6 with TRBJ2-6; 7 bases match TRBD1. Losses at the gene ends were 6 bases for V and 0 bases for J; bases not matched to a gene: 5. The CDR3 totals 16 residues. Germline values: CDR1 SGHVS, CDR2 FNYEAQ. CDR3 in DNA: TGTGCCAGCAGGAGACAGGGCCGCTCTGGGGCCAACGTCCTGACTTTC. Translated, it gives CASRRQGRSGANVLTF.

This clonotype has more than one count but fewer than ten. This chain links TRBV20-1 with TRBJ2-5, with 15 bases that match TRBD2. Germline V gene sequence: CDR1 DFQATT, CDR2 SNEGSKA (reference sequence). This CDR3 has 16 amino acids. V was clipped by 5 bases and J by 3 bases; unmatched bases: 7. CDR3 loop: CSAPPGLAGGEETQYF. The CDR3 coding sequence is TGCAGTGCTCCTCCGGGACTAGCGGGGGGAGAAGAGACCCAGTACTTC.

A remark on this clonotype: Mismatch with germline at one junction end may stem from a read error. The chain couples TRBV5-1 to TRBJ2-7; D gene uncertain. In germline, CDR1 is SGHRS, CDR2 YFSETQ. The CDR3 is 11 amino acids. CDR3 sequence: CASSHDYEQYF. The CDR3 DNA reads as TGTGCCAGCAGTCATGACTACGAGCAGTACTTC.

The rearrangement joins TRBV25-1 to TRBJ2-2; perhaps TRBD1 as D (5 bases). Germline lookup yields CDR1 MGHDK and CDR2 SYGVNS. V was clipped by 0 bases and J by 9 bases, with 8 bases between them. The CDR3 spans 13 residues. CDR3 sequence: CASSEYRTRELFF. The CDR3, as DNA: TGTGCCAGCAGTGAATACAGGACAAGGGAGCTGTTTTTT.

This clonotype was seen a few times. The chain recombines TRBV29-1 with TRBJ2-7; 8 positions agree with TRBD1. The CDR3 has 14 residues. Trimming at V came to 6 bases and at J to 0 bases, leaving 7 bases not matched to a gene. From germline, CDR1 is SQVTM and CDR2 ANQGSEA. CDR3 in DNA: TGCAGCGTCAGCCGGACAGGGAGCTCCTACGAGCAGTACTTC. This sequence encodes CSVSRTGSSYEQYF.

The V call is TRBV6-6, the J call TRBJ2-5, with D tentatively TRBD1 or TRBD2 (5 bases each). The V end was cut by 8 bases, the J end by 4 bases, with 17 bases between. The CDR3 is 14 residues long. Per the germline V gene, CDR1 is MNHNY and CDR2 is SVGAGI (reference sequence). CDR3 loop: CASLGGTWGETQYF. Written as DNA, the CDR3 is TGTGCCAGCTTGGGTGGGACCTGGGGAGAGACCCAGTACTTC.

A remark on this clonotype: The junction shows a germline mismatch at one end, possibly a read error. The chain links TRBV19 to TRBJ1-5; D is ambiguous. Germline V gene sequence: CDR1 LNHDA, CDR2 SQIVND (reference sequence). CDR3 length: 13 amino acids. CDR3 coding DNA: TGTGACAGTAGTATGGTGTGGTTACAGCCCCAGCATTTT. This codes for CDSSMVWLQPQHF.

This clonotype was recorded many times. The chain employs TRBV7-9 and TRBJ2-7; 10 nucleotides line up with TRBD1. The CDR3 has 14 residues. V gave up 5 bases and J gave up 3 bases; unmatched junction bases: 4. Germline lookup yields CDR1 SEHNR and CDR2 FQNEAQ (reference sequence). The CDR3 here is CASSPWDRGYEQYF. The CDR3 DNA reads as TGTGCCAGCAGCCCATGGGACAGGGGCTACGAGCAGTACTTC.

Ten or more counts support this clonotype. The rearrangement uses TRBV29-1 and TRBJ1-1, with D unclear. The CDR3 contains 10 residues. Germline V CDR1 and CDR2: SQVTM, ANQGSEA. V dropped 4 bases and J dropped 9 bases, with 9 bases sitting between them. The CDR3 sequence: CSVVRFQAFF. CDR3 bases: TGCAGCGTTGTACGCTTTCAAGCTTTCTTT.

This clonotype was observed many times. The chain carries TRBV7-6 and TRBJ2-5; TRBD2 aligns across 9 bases. Germline V gene lookup returns CDR1 SGHVS and CDR2 FNYEAQ. There are 15 residues in the CDR3. J gave up 6 bases and V 5 bases, and 10 bases lay outside the gene matches. The CDR3 sequence: CASSDTGTSLKTQYF. The CDR3 DNA reads as TGTGCCAGCAGCGATACCGGGACTAGCTTGAAGACCCAGTACTTC.